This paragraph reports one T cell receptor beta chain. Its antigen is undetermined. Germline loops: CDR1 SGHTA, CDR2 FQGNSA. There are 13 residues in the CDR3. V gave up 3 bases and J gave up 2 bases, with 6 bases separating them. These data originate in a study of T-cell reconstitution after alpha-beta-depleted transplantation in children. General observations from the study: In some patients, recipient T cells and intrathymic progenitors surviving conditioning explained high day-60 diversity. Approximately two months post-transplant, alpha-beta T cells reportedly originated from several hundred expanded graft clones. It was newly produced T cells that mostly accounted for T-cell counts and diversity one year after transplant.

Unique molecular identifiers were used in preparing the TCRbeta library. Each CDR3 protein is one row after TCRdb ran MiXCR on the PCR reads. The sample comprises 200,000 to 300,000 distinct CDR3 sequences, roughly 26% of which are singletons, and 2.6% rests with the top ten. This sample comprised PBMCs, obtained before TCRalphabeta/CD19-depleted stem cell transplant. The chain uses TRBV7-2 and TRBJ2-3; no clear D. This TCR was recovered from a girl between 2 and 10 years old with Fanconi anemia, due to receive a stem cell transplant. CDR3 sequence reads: CASSFFHTDTQYF. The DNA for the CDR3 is TGTGCCAGCAGCTTTTTCCACACAGATACGCAGTATTTT.